A single sample gave rise to the 16 T cell receptor beta chains below, sequenced in a study of T cells after yellow fever vaccination. TCRdb recomputed calls from the 5' RACE reads with MiXCR, one row per CDR3 protein. The table includes 550,000 to 750,000 distinct CDR3 sequences, 13% detected once. This specimen was PBMCs, taken on the day of the yellow fever booster vaccination. These TCRs come from a man aged 25 to 40 who received the YFV17D yellow fever vaccine.

This clonotype was picked up a small number of times. The chain uses TRBV6-1 and TRBJ1-2; 10 positions match TRBD1. V gave up 7 bases and J gave up 8 bases; unmatched junction bases: 7. The CDR3 contains 13 residues. Per germline, CDR1 MNHNS and CDR2 SASEGT. This CDR3 reads CASTPGTGDGYTF. DNA for the CDR3: TGTGCCAGCACCCCCGGGACAGGGGACGGCTACACCTTC.

The chain uses TRBV7-2 and TRBJ2-7, with 13 bases aligning to TRBD2. V lost 2 bases to trimming and J lost 1 base; unmatched junction nucleotides: 5. This CDR3 is built from 17 residues. Per the germline V gene, CDR1 is SGHTA and CDR2 is FQGNSA. The CDR3 DNA reads TGTGCCAGCAGCTTAAGGGGACTAGCGGGGAGGTCCTACGAGCAGTACTTC. It encodes CASSLRGLAGRSYEQYF.

This clonotype was observed a few times. This chain joins TRBV14 and TRBJ2-7; D gene uncertain. CDR1 is SGHDN and CDR2 is FVKESK in the germline V gene. The CDR3 totals 13 residues. Between the trimmed V and J ends, which lost 4 bases and 5 bases, there was a span of 12 bases. CDR3 sequence (DNA): TGTGCCAGCAGCCGCCTTCGGGTGGACGAGCAGTACTTC. It codes for CASSRLRVDEQYF.

The chain recombines TRBV12-3 or TRBV12-4 with TRBJ2-1; 9 nucleotides align to TRBD1. This CDR3 is 15 amino acids long. J lost 3 bases, V lost 3 bases, and 3 bases had no gene match. The CDR3 DNA reads as TGTGCCAGCAGTTTTGGACAGGGGCTCTACAATGAGCAGTTCTTC. Amino acids: CASSFGQGLYNEQFF.

This clonotype was seen a handful of times. The chain uses TRBV28 and TRBJ2-2; 7 bases line up with TRBD2. Germline loops: CDR1 MDHEN, CDR2 SYDVKM. This CDR3 spans 14 amino acids. The V and J ends lost 3 bases and 5 bases, in that order; junction bases with no gene match: 3. CDR3 nucleotides: TGTGCCAGCAGTTTTCGACTAGCAACCGGGGAGCTGTTTTTT. This encodes CASSFRLATGELFF.

As concerns this clonotype: The junction differs from germline at one of its ends, possibly a read error. In nucleotides, the CDR3 is TGTGCCAGCAGCTCGGTGGGCGGGAGGTGTCACTTC. Encoded protein: CASSSVGGRCHF. The chain has TRBV7-2 and TRBJ2-7, with TRBD2 identical over 8 bases. Germline V lookup: CDR1 SGHTA, CDR2 FQGNSA. The CDR3 covers 12 residues.

This clonotype was counted a few times. J is TRBJ2-7 and V is TRBV7-2; 11 nucleotides align to TRBD2. Trimming took 5 bases from V and 1 from J; bases not matched to a gene: 4. The CDR3 runs to 15 residues. Germline V gene lookup returns CDR1 SGHTA and CDR2 FQGNSA. In nucleotides, the CDR3 is TGTGCCAGCAGCCATACTAGCGGGGGATCCTACGAGCAGTACTTC. Its protein is CASSHTSGGSYEQYF.

The chain carries TRBV29-1 and TRBJ2-2, with 7 bases fitting TRBD1. The V gene end was trimmed by 4 bases and the J gene end by 2 bases; junction bases not matched to a gene: 4. CDR3 size: 14 residues. CDR1 is SQVTM and CDR2 is ANQGSEA in the germline V gene. CDR3 sequence (DNA): TGCAGCGTTGGGGGACAGACAAACACCGGGGAGCTGTTTTTT. This encodes CSVGGQTNTGELFF.

This clonotype has only a few counts. The chain couples TRBV6-5 to TRBJ1-2, with TRBD1 as a possible D gene (6 bases). There are 15 residues in the CDR3. Germline V lookup: CDR1 MNHEY, CDR2 SVGAGI. Trimming cost V 0 bases and J 4 bases, with 12 bases left between them. For the CDR3, the DNA is TGTGCCAGCAGTTACTCGATTCAGGGGATCTATGGCTACACCTTC. Amino acids: CASSYSIQGIYGYTF.

This clonotype has more than one count but fewer than ten. The chain couples TRBV11-2 to TRBJ2-1; D call uncertain. The germline V and J ends were trimmed by 0 bases and 0 bases, with 9 bases remaining between them. Germline CDR1 and CDR2: SGHAT and FQNNGV. CDR3 size: 16 residues. The chain's CDR3 is CASSLDSALSYNEQFF. CDR3 in DNA: TGTGCCAGCAGCTTAGATTCGGCGCTCTCCTACAATGAGCAGTTCTTC.

The chain joins TRBV20-1 to TRBJ2-7, with D possibly matching TRBD2 (5 bases). Germline V lookup: CDR1 DFQATT, CDR2 SNEGSKA (reference sequence). Trimming left V 6 bases short and J 0 bases short, with 15 bases between. CDR3 length: 14 residues. The chain's CDR3 is CSARSGALSYEQYF. CDR3 coding DNA: TGCAGTGCAAGAAGCGGTGCGCTCTCCTACGAGCAGTACTTC.

This clonotype was observed a few times. V is TRBV10-1 and J is TRBJ2-7; D not resolved. In germline, CDR1 is WNHNN, CDR2 SYGVQD (reference sequence). V lost 2 bases to trimming and J lost 4 bases, with 6 bases between them. The CDR3 spans 12 residues. This CDR3 reads CASSEPGYEQYF. The CDR3 nucleotides read TGCGCCAGCAGTGAGCCAGGATACGAGCAGTACTTC.

This clonotype was seen a few times. This chain connects TRBV30 to TRBJ2-2, with D possibly matching TRBD1 (5 bases). Germline V gene data show CDR1 as GTSNPN and CDR2 as SVGIG (reference sequence). The ends were cut back, 4 bases at V and 7 bases at J, with 10 bases in the middle. CDR3 length: 12 amino acids. CDR3 nucleotide sequence: TGTGCCTGGAACCTAGGGGTCGGGGAGCTGTTTTTT. It yields the protein CAWNLGVGELFF.

The V gene is TRBV9, the J gene TRBJ2-1; D possibly corresponds to TRBD2 (7 bases). Germline assignment: CDR1 SGDLS and CDR2 YYNGEE. CDR3 size: 14 residues. V lost 2 bases and J lost 9, with 15 bases in between. In nucleotides, the CDR3 is TGTGCCAGCAGCGTGGGGGCGGGGGATATTGAGCAGTTCTTC. Translating it yields CASSVGAGDIEQFF.

The V call is TRBV2, the J call TRBJ2-1; D unresolved. This CDR3 is built from 15 residues. CDR1 and CDR2 from the germline V gene are SNHLY and FYNNEI. Trimming took 7 bases from V and 3 from J, leaving 16 bases between them. The CDR3 bases are TGTGCCAGCACTCTCAACGGTAGAGACTACAATGAGCAGTTCTTC. Translation gives CASTLNGRDYNEQFF.

This clonotype was counted ten times or more. V gene TRBV7-2 combines with J gene TRBJ2-7, with 8 bases aligning to TRBD2. Germline V gives CDR1 SGHTA, CDR2 FQGNSA. V shed 5 bases and J 0 bases; nucleotides not matched to a gene: 3. The CDR3 consists of 14 residues. The CDR3 nucleotides are TGTGCCAGCAGCGACAGCGGGAGCTCCTACGAGCAGTACTTC. Its protein is CASSDSGSSYEQYF. Using reference TRBV7-2 and TRBJ2-7 for the parts outside the CDR3, the full variable domain is GAGVSQSPSNKVTEKGKDVELRCDPISGHTALYWYRQSLGQGLEFLIYFQGNSAPDKSGLPSDRFSAERTGGSVSTLTIQRTQQEDSAVYLCASSDSGSSYEQYFGPGTRLTVT.